The next 11 T cell receptor beta chains were all read from a single sample in a study of follicular helper T cells after annual influenza vaccination. Time point denoted: 2015-2016 season, 7 days after influenza vaccination. TCRdb's table, derived via immunoSEQ multiplex PCR, lists solely in-frame clones and lacks some. The table lists approximately 5,700 clones, about four fifths of them singletons. The source material was CXCR5+ CD38- circulating T follicular helper cells from blood, sampled 7 days after influenza vaccination. As for subset: circulating Tfh, non-naive CD4+CXCR5+PD-1+ (ICOS+CD38+ or ICOS-CD38-). The receptors were sampled from an adult who received the influenza vaccine.

The count of this clone is one. The V call is TRBV18, the J call TRBJ1-1, with D maybe TRBD1 (5 bases). The V end was cut by 3 bases, the J end by 1 base, with 15 bases between. This CDR3 region has 16 residues. Per germline, CDR1 KGHSH and CDR2 LQKENI. CDR3 bases: TGTGCCAGCTCACCGTCAATTCAGGGCTGGAACACTGAAGCTTTCTTT. Translated: CASSPSIQGWNTEAFF. The entire variable domain, with the rest obtained from reference TRBV18 and TRBJ1-1, is as follows: NAGVMQNPRHLVRRRGQEARLRCSPMKGHSHVYWYRQLPEEGLKFMVYLQKENIIDESGMPKERFSAEFPKEGPSILRIQQVVRGDSAAYFCASSPSIQGWNTEAFFGQGTRLTVV.

The J gene is TRBJ1-5, the V gene TRBV29-1; D not resolved. Germline CDR1 SQVTM, CDR2 ANQGSEA. The CDR3 consists of 12 residues. Trimming shortened V by 6 bases and J by 1 base, and 7 bases separated the two germline ends. CDR3 in amino acids: CSVGDSNQPQHF. The DNA of the CDR3 is TGCAGCGTGGGTGACAGCAATCAGCCCCAGCATTTT.

J is TRBJ2-5 and V is TRBV9, with TRBD1 matching over 11 bases. Germline V gives CDR1 SGDLS, CDR2 YYNGEE. The junction had 7 bases not matched to a gene; V was cut back by 4 bases and J by 5 bases. This CDR3 has 15 residues. The CDR3 sequence is CASSPRTGGMETQYF. As DNA, the CDR3 is TGTGCCAGCAGCCCGAGGACAGGGGGCATGGAGACCCAGTACTTC.

V gene TRBV4-1 combines with J gene TRBJ2-3; no clear D. This CDR3 region has 13 residues. The germline CDR1 and CDR2 sequences are MGHRA and YSYEKL. Between the trimmed V and J ends, which lost 0 bases and 1 base, there was a span of 2 bases. The CDR3 spells CASSQEGTDTQYF. CDR3 nucleotide sequence: TGCGCCAGCAGCCAAGAAGGCACAGATACGCAGTATTTT.

The rearrangement uses TRBV28 and TRBJ1-2; 7 bases map to TRBD1. CDR3 length equals 13 residues. Germline V gene lookup returns CDR1 MDHEN and CDR2 SYDVKM. The CDR3 protein is CVSGTAFNYGYTF. DNA for the CDR3: TGTGTTTCAGGGACAGCGTTTAACTATGGCTACACCTTC.

The rearrangement links TRBV7-8 to TRBJ2-3; 9 nucleotides match TRBD1. Per germline, CDR1 SGHVS and CDR2 FQNEAQ. There are 17 residues in the CDR3. Trimming took 5 bases from V and 4 from J; bases not matched to a gene: 13. In DNA form, the CDR3 reads TGTGCCAGCAGCCCGCGGGACAGGGTTGGAGTTGCAGATACGCAGTATTTT. Residues: CASSPRDRVGVADTQYF.

The chain uses TRBV19 and TRBJ1-5, with TRBD1 matching 9 bases. The V gene's germline CDR1 is LNHDA and CDR2 SQIVND (reference sequence). This CDR3 is 15 amino acids long. V lost 3 bases to trimming and J lost 6 bases; unmatched junction nucleotides: 6. CDR3 in amino acids: CASSIPGQGTQPQHF. The CDR3, as DNA: TGTGCCAGTAGTATTCCGGGACAGGGAACTCAGCCCCAGCATTTT.

The gene calls are TRBV6-1 and TRBJ2-3, with 13 bases aligning to TRBD2. Trimming took 8 bases from V and 4 from J; bases not matched to a gene: 6. Germline V gene sequence: CDR1 MNHNS, CDR2 SASEGT. CDR3 length equals 15 residues. The CDR3 coding sequence is TGTGCCAGCCGTACTAGCGGGGGGGCATCAGATACGCAGTATTTT. Protein product: CASRTSGGASDTQYF.

This rearrangement joins TRBV7-3 to TRBJ2-5; D not resolved. V dropped 2 bases and J dropped 0 bases, with 10 bases sitting between them. The CDR3 runs 15 residues. Looked up from germline, CDR1 is SGHTA and CDR2 is FQGTGA. The DNA of the CDR3 is TGTGCCAGCAGCTTATCGAGTAGCAACCAAGAGACCCAGTACTTC. It encodes CASSLSSSNQETQYF.

This clone was seen just once. V usage is TRBV7-2 and J usage is TRBJ2-5, with D possibly matching TRBD2 (6 bases). The V gene's germline CDR1 is SGHTA and CDR2 FQGNSA. Trimming removed 4 bases at V and 5 bases at J, with 14 bases between. There are 14 residues in the CDR3. The CDR3 here is CASSSRTTRETQYF. The CDR3 region has the DNA TGTGCCAGCAGCTCCCGGACTACCAGGGAGACCCAGTACTTC.

CDR3 coding DNA: TGCAGCGCAACTGACGATTTCTATGGCTACACCTTC. As protein: CSATDDFYGYTF. This sequence joins TRBV29-1 and TRBJ1-2; D ambiguous. The ends were cut back, 7 bases at V and 4 bases at J, with 13 bases in the middle. The CDR3 loop spans 12 amino acids. Germline V gene sequence: CDR1 SQVTM, CDR2 ANQGSEA.